The rows below give T cell receptor beta chains drawn from one sample of a study of identical twins. TCRdb called the 5' RACE reads again in MiXCR, with one record for every CDR3 protein. The sample has approximately 700,000 distinct CDR3 sequences, 15% to 20% seen once. This sample was shared with a second study, whose subject was T cells expressing NK-cell markers.

Sequencing was done on a sample of PBMCs. These receptors were obtained from a woman aged 18-29 years in good health. CDR3s include the opening cysteine and the closing phenylalanine or tryptophan. Fields, in order: V gene, clone size, D gene, J gene, CDR3 DNA, CDR3 protein. A D gene is named only where the DNA matches it firmly. Not all rows give a size; the values are once, few, many and, for expanded clones, a class.

>TRBV6-5|-|TRBD1|TRBJ2-4
TGTGCCAGCAGTTACCGGAGGACAGGACAGGACATGGGAAACATTCAGTACTTC
CASSYRRTGQDMGNIQYF
>TRBV7-3|-|-|TRBJ2-3
TGTGCCAGCAGCTTGCGTAGTTCCGGGTCGGATACGCAGTATTTT
CASSLRSSGSDTQYF
>TRBV7-6|-|-|TRBJ2-3
TGTGCCAGCAGCTTATCGGGCCGGCAATTCACAGATACGCAGTATTTT
CASSLSGRQFTDTQYF
>TRBV29-1|-|-|TRBJ2-7
TGCAGCGTTGTCGGAGTGGCGGGCTACGAGCAGTACTTC
CSVVGVAGYEQYF
>TRBV15|-|TRBD2|TRBJ2-7
TGTGCCACCAGCAGAGGGACCCGACTAGCGGGGGACAGGAGCTCCTACGAGCAGTACTTC
CATSRGTRLAGDRSSYEQYF
>TRBV11-2|-|-|TRBJ1-5
TGTGCCAGCAGCCCCCCTGGGACTCCCAATCAGCCCCAGCATTTT
CASSPPGTPNQPQHF
>TRBV6-1|-|-|TRBJ2-7
TGTGCCAGCAGCCCAGGTGGGGGCAAAAAATGGGAGCAGTACTTC
CASSPGGGKKWEQYF
>TRBV18|-|-|TRBJ2-1
TGTGCCAGCTCATTCTCCGGACTTGGCTATGAGCAGTTCTTC
CASSFSGLGYEQFF
>TRBV20-1|-|TRBD2|TRBJ2-7
TGCAGTGCCCGAGAGTCTAGACGGGGGGCCTACGAGCAGTACTTC
CSARESRRGAYEQYF
>TRBV20-1|few|TRBD2|TRBJ2-1
TGCAGTGCCTCCCCCTTTCGCGGGAGCGACAATGAGCAGTTCTTC
CSASPFRGSDNEQFF
>TRBV7-6|few|-|TRBJ2-5
TGTGCCAGCAGCTTGTCTTTTTACGAGACCCAGTACTTC
CASSLSFYETQYF
>TRBV12-3/TRBV12-4|many|TRBD2|TRBJ2-1
TGTGCCAGCACCTTAGCGGGGGGGAAAGAGCAGTTCTTC
CASTLAGGKEQFF
>TRBV29-1|few|-|TRBJ2-5
TGCAGCGTTGAAGGTGGGGACTTCCAAGAGACCCAGTACTTC
CSVEGGDFQETQYF
>TRBV10-3|-|-|TRBJ2-7
TGTGCCATCAGACGAGGGCTAGATACCTACGAGCAGTACTTC
CAIRRGLDTYEQYF
>TRBV5-1|few|-|TRBJ1-1
TGCGCCAGCAGCTTTACCGGATCCCATTATTCCAACACTGAAGCTTTCTTT
CASSFTGSHYSNTEAFF
>TRBV29-1|few|-|TRBJ2-3
TGCAGCGTTACAGAGGGTAGCACAGATACGCAGTATTTT
CSVTEGSTDTQYF
>TRBV5-1|-|TRBD2|TRBJ2-1
TGCGCCAGCAGCTCGACTAGCGGGAGTATCTCTGAGCAGTTCTTC
CASSSTSGSISEQFF
>TRBV10-2|-|-|TRBJ1-2
TGCGCCAGCAGTGGCACAGGATTCTACGGCTACACCTTC
CASSGTGFYGYTF
>TRBV20-1|few|-|TRBJ2-3
TGCAGTGCTAGAGATCCGCGGGGCGCAGATACGCAGTATTTT
CSARDPRGADTQYF
>TRBV11-2|-|TRBD1|TRBJ2-2
TGTGCCAGCAGGAAAATGGACAGGCCTGCCGGGGAGCTGTTTTTT
CASRKMDRPAGELFF
>TRBV6-1|many|-|TRBJ1-2
TGTGCCAGCAGTGCCGGACAGCTCACCCTCTATGGCTACACCTTC
CASSAGQLTLYGYTF